These 17 T cell receptor beta chains originate from one sample sequenced in a study of cytomegalovirus exposure and HLA in healthy donors. PCR involved 60 Vbeta and 13 Jbeta primers. Assay used: immunoSEQ multiplex PCR; TCRdb lists only in-frame clones, some missing. The sample records 95,000 to 150,000 clones, around four fifths being singletons. The material sequenced was PBMCs. All receptors come from a man between 35 and 55 years old in good health and CMV-seronegative.

This clone was seen a few times. This chain uses TRBV2 with TRBJ1-6; D is unresolved. With 7 bases removed from V and 0 bases from J, the gap between germline ends came to 16 bases. This CDR3 spans 17 amino acids. Germline V gives CDR1 SNHLY, CDR2 FYNNEI. CDR3 sequence reads: CASTPPGGSSYNSPLHF. CDR3 DNA sequence: TGTGCCAGCACCCCACCCGGCGGGAGCTCCTATAATTCACCCCTCCACTTT.

V gene TRBV7-2 combines with J gene TRBJ1-1, with a tentative D call TRBD1 (6 bases). Trimming pared 3 bases from V and 5 bases from J, leaving 7 bases between. The V gene's germline CDR1 is SGHTA and CDR2 FQGNSA. There are 12 residues in the CDR3. Here the CDR3 reads CASSLRGTEAFF. CDR3 nucleotide sequence: TGTGCCAGCAGCTTGAGGGGGACTGAAGCTTTCTTT.

The rearrangement links TRBV30 to TRBJ1-6; tentatively, D is TRBD1 (6 bases). Trimming pared 4 bases from V and 7 bases from J, leaving 11 bases between. Looked up from germline, CDR1 is GTSNPN and CDR2 is SVGIG (reference sequence). The CDR3 is 13 amino acids. As DNA, the CDR3 is TGTGCCTGGACAGGGGCGCGAAATTCACCCCTCCACTTT. This encodes CAWTGARNSPLHF.

The genes are TRBV30 and TRBJ2-3; TRBD2 matches 8 bases. Germline V CDR1 and CDR2: GTSNPN, SVGIG (reference sequence). The V and J ends lost 4 bases and 7 bases, in that order; junction bases with no gene match: 7. The CDR3 runs to 13 residues. DNA for the CDR3: TGTGCCTGGAAGGGACTAGGGCGTTATACGCAGTATTTT. Translating it yields CAWKGLGRYTQYF.

The V and J genes are TRBV4-3 and TRBJ2-1; D remains ambiguous. The CDR3 is made up of 17 amino acids. Per germline, CDR1 LGHNA and CDR2 YSLEER. The V end was cut by 0 bases, the J end by 1 base, with 13 bases between. The CDR3 protein is CASSQDPVPPSYNEQFF. CDR3 nucleotide sequence: TGCGCCAGCAGCCAAGATCCAGTACCTCCTTCCTACAATGAGCAGTTCTTC.

CDR3: CASSQGQGYYSYEQYF. The CDR3 DNA reads as TGTGCCAGCAGCCAAGGACAGGGGTATTACTCCTACGAGCAGTACTTC. This chain connects TRBV7-3 to TRBJ2-7; 9 bases fit TRBD1. This CDR3 region has 16 residues. The J segment lost 0 bases and the V segment lost 5 bases, leaving 8 bases of the junction unmatched. CDR1 and CDR2 (germline): SGHTA, FQGTGA.

The chain recombines TRBV7-9 with TRBJ2-5; tentatively, D is TRBD1 (5 bases). Germline CDR1 and CDR2: SEHNR and FQNEAQ (reference sequence). V lost 6 bases and J lost 4, with 15 bases in between. The CDR3 is made up of 14 amino acids. The DNA for the CDR3 is TGTGCCAGCAGGCCCACAGGCTGGGGAGAGACCCAGTACTTC. Its protein product is CASRPTGWGETQYF.

The rearrangement joins TRBV7-2 to TRBJ2-5; D ambiguous. The CDR3 runs 14 residues. Trimming shortened V by 1 base and J by 5 bases, and 11 bases separated the two germline ends. Germline loops: CDR1 SGHTA, CDR2 FQGNSA. The CDR3 region is CASSLGSVVETQYF. The DNA of the CDR3 is TGTGCCAGCAGCTTAGGTAGTGTAGTGGAGACCCAGTACTTC.

In nucleotides, the CDR3 is TGCGCCAGCAGCCCGGACAGGAGTAATCAGCCCCAGCATTTT. Translated: CASSPDRSNQPQHF. This chain uses TRBV4-3 with TRBJ1-5; 7 bases fit TRBD1. The CDR3 has 14 residues. Trimming at V came to 4 bases and at J to 4 bases, leaving 4 bases not matched to a gene. CDR1 is LGHNA and CDR2 is YSLEER in the germline V gene.

The V gene is TRBV5-6, the J gene TRBJ1-6; unclear D gene. V dropped 4 bases and J dropped 0 bases, with 17 bases sitting between them. Germline CDR1 is SGHDT and CDR2 is YYEEEE. This CDR3 contains 18 residues. Here the CDR3 reads CASSGGNKFSSYNSPLHF. Here the CDR3 DNA reads TGTGCCAGCAGCGGAGGAAACAAGTTCAGCTCCTATAATTCACCCCTCCACTTT.

Only a few counts were recorded for this clone. The V and J genes are TRBV27 and TRBJ2-2; no reliable D call. The CDR3 sequence is 13 residues long. The germline V gene encodes CDR1 MNHEY and CDR2 SMNVEV (reference sequence). V was pared by 10 bases and J by 2 bases, with 11 bases between. In DNA, the CDR3 is TGTGCCACCAAAGACACAAACACCGGGGAGCTGTTTTTT. Its protein is CATKDTNTGELFF.

J is TRBJ1-1 and V is TRBV7-8; 10 nucleotides match TRBD1. This CDR3 is built from 17 residues. Germline lookup yields CDR1 SGHVS and CDR2 FQNEAQ. V dropped 4 bases and J dropped 6; count of bases not matched to a gene: 14. The CDR3 here is CASSSPPGQGDRAEAFF. DNA of the CDR3: TGTGCCAGCAGCTCCCCCCCCGGACAGGGGGATAGGGCTGAAGCTTTCTTT.

The gene calls are TRBV19 and TRBJ1-1, with 8 bases that match TRBD1. CDR1 is LNHDA and CDR2 is SQIVND in the germline V gene (reference sequence). V lost 11 bases, J lost 1 base, and 12 bases stayed unmatched. The CDR3 is 15 residues long. CDR3 nucleotides: TGTGCCTGTTCGACAGGGGTCACGAGGAACACTGAAGCTTTCTTT. This sequence encodes CACSTGVTRNTEAFF.

V gene TRBV28 combines with J gene TRBJ2-3; possible D gene TRBD1, 6 bases. Germline CDR1 is MDHEN and CDR2 is SYDVKM. There are 13 residues in the CDR3. Trimming left V 6 bases short and J 2 bases short, with 9 bases between. CDR3 bases: TGTGCCAGCAGACAGGGAACCACAGATACGCAGTATTTT. Its protein product is CASRQGTTDTQYF. Together with reference TRBV28 and TRBJ2-3, the CDR3 gives the full variable domain: DVKVTQSSRYLVKRTGEKVFLECVQDMDHENMFWYRQDPGLGLRLIYFSYDVKMKEKGDIPEGYSVSREKKERFSLILESASTNQTSMYLCASRQGTTDTQYFGPGTRLTVL.

The V call is TRBV30, the J call TRBJ2-2; perhaps TRBD1 as D (6 bases). V lost 1 base, J lost 7 bases, and 10 bases lay in between. Germline V gene sequence: CDR1 GTSNPN, CDR2 SVGIG (reference sequence). The CDR3 consists of 13 residues. The CDR3 DNA reads as TGTGCCTGGAGTGCCTGGGGGCACGGGGAGCTGTTTTTT. As protein: CAWSAWGHGELFF.

J is TRBJ2-7 and V is TRBV4-1; 8 bases agree with TRBD1. Gene TRBJ2-5 matches the end of the DNA better, so the J call may be wrong. From germline, CDR1 is MGHRA and CDR2 YSYEKL. The CDR3 is 18 residues long. The CDR3 spells CASSQDPQTGAHQETQYF. DNA for the CDR3: TGCGCCAGCAGCCAAGATCCCCAGACAGGGGCCCACCAAGAGACCCAGTACTTC.

The V and J genes are TRBV5-5 and TRBJ1-1, with 8 bases fitting TRBD1. This CDR3 is built from 13 residues. Germline lookup yields CDR1 SGHKS and CDR2 YYEKEE (reference sequence). With 1 base clipped from V and 4 bases from J, the junction kept 0 bases outside the gene matches. CDR3 sequence reads: CASSLTGGTEAFF. The CDR3, as DNA: TGTGCCAGCAGCTTGACAGGGGGCACTGAAGCTTTCTTT.